This entry describes one T cell receptor beta chain. As yet, its antigen is unknown. Generated by immunoSEQ multiplex PCR, the TCRdb table keeps only in-frame clones and is missing some. There are around 140,000 clones in the sample, with roughly 2% held by the top ten. The sample originates from a study of T cell responses to AZD1222 COVID-19 vaccine. Points from the study as a whole: The donor group comprised mostly white British people and more females; the analysis possibly underestimated clonal diversity.

The V gene lost 6 bases and the J gene lost 4 bases, with 10 bases spanning the gap. The CDR3 is made up of 13 amino acids. Germline V gives CDR1 SGHDT, CDR2 YYEEEE. The sample was peripheral blood. The receptor comes from an adult in good health. The chain has TRBV5-6 and TRBJ1-4, with a weak D call TRBD1 (5 bases). The CDR3 DNA reads as TGTGCCAGCACGGACACCAATAATGAAAAACTGTTTTTT. Its translation is CASTDTNNEKLFF.